One TCR beta chain is described in this entry. Original analysis: Reference gene primer amplification in the assay estimated nucleated cell counts. The data were produced by immunoSEQ multiplex PCR, yet TCRdb's version contains in-frame clones alone and is incomplete. D and trimming come from the DNA, and the V and J calls and clone size come from that table. This sample has more than 200,000 clones, with around 85% found just once. This CDR3 contains 16 residues. CDR1 and CDR2 (germline): LGHDT, YNNKEL (reference sequence). Losses at the gene ends were 4 bases for V and 2 bases for J; bases not matched to a gene: 10. This sample was taken from a study of blood T cell repertoires in COVID-19. Study in general: Sites across the United States, Italy and Spain contributed samples from acute and convalescent COVID-19. Nucleic acid was either cDNA or gDNA, and it came from T cells, B-cell-depleted T cells, or PBMCs.

The clonotype originates from a man older than 75 with acute or convalescent COVID-19. The sample was peripheral blood. This sequence joins TRBV3-1 (or the pseudogene TRBV3-2) and TRBJ1-2, with 7 bases aligning to TRBD1. CDR3 sequence: CASSRPRGGKNYGYTF. As DNA, the CDR3 is TGTGCCAGCAGCCGCCCGCGAGGGGGCAAAAACTATGGCTACACCTTC.